Following are 8 T cell receptor beta chains from one sample sequenced in a study of blood T cell repertoires in COVID-19 (TCRdb year 2020). The library was prepared using the immunoSEQ multiplex PCR assay. In TCRdb, the immuneACCESS table is reduced to in-frame sequences with V and J assigned. These tables do not hold every clone; where another copy was compared, an unresolved V gene accounts for under half, and the others remain unexplained. For this sample there are a few hundred thousand clones; 86% appear just once. Roughly 4% of the sample rests with the top ten. Input material: peripheral blood. The receptors originated from a man younger than 35 with active or convalescent COVID-19.

V gene TRBV6-2 or TRBV6-3 combines with J gene TRBJ2-1; D remains ambiguous. This CDR3 contains 14 residues. Germline V CDR1 and CDR2: MNHEY, SVGEGT. Trimming removed 4 bases at V and 0 bases at J, with 7 bases between. The CDR3 loop reads CASSWQSSYNEQFF. CDR3 nucleotide sequence: TGTGCCAGCAGTTGGCAAAGCTCCTACAATGAGCAGTTCTTC.

This clone was picked up a small number of times. The genes are TRBV6-4 and TRBJ2-2; the D gene is possibly TRBD2 (6 bases). Germline CDR1 MRHNA, CDR2 SNTAGT. V lost 4 bases and J 7 bases, leaving 16 bases between the germline ends. CDR3 length: 15 residues. CDR3: CASSGDSEGSGELFF. In DNA, the CDR3 is TGTGCCAGCAGTGGGGACTCCGAAGGGAGCGGGGAGCTGTTTTTT.

The CDR3 sequence is CASSFGGSKNIQYF. The CDR3 DNA follows: TGTGCCAGCAGCTTCGGCGGGAGCAAAAACATTCAGTACTTC. The chain is built from TRBV11-3 and TRBJ2-4; 7 bases are shared with TRBD2. The junction had 2 bases not matched to a gene; V was cut back by 3 bases and J by 3 bases. CDR3 length equals 14 residues. CDR1 and CDR2 (germline): SGHNT, YENEEA.

DNA of the CDR3: TGCGCCAGCAGCGGGGACAACTCCTACGAGCAGTACTTC. Translation gives CASSGDNSYEQYF. J is TRBJ2-7 and V is TRBV5-1, with a possible D match to TRBD1 (6 bases). Trimming took 4 bases from V and 0 from J, leaving 8 bases between them. This CDR3 region has 13 residues. CDR1 SGHRS and CDR2 YFSETQ come from the germline V gene. The variable domain in full, completed from reference TRBV5-1 and TRBJ2-7, reads KAGVTQTPRYLIKTRGQQVTLSCSPISGHRSVSWYQQTPGQGLQFLFEYFSETQRNKGNFPGRFSGRQFSNSRSEMNVSTLELGDSALYLCASSGDNSYEQYFGPGTRLTVT.

This clone was picked up a small number of times. The chain carries TRBV18 and TRBJ2-5, with D perhaps matching TRBD2 (5 bases). V dropped 2 bases and J dropped 4 bases, with 11 bases sitting between them. CDR1 is KGHSH, CDR2 LQKENI, per germline. There are 14 residues in the CDR3. CDR3 coding DNA: TGTGCCAGCTCACCAAGGGCTAGCCCAGAGACCCAGTACTTC. Its protein is CASSPRASPETQYF. The complete variable domain, with remaining parts taken from reference TRBV18 and TRBJ2-5, reads NAGVMQNPRHLVRRRGQEARLRCSPMKGHSHVYWYRQLPEEGLKFMVYLQKENIIDESGMPKERFSAEFPKEGPSILRIQQVVRGDSAAYFCASSPRASPETQYFGPGTRLLVL.

The genes are TRBV10-3 and TRBJ2-5; 15 positions agree with TRBD2. CDR1 ENHRY and CDR2 SYGVKD come from the germline V gene. V trimming: 8 bases; J trimming: 2 bases; junction bases outside the gene matches: 0. The CDR3 length is 14 residues. The CDR3 loop is CAIGLAGGQETQYF. The CDR3 DNA is TGTGCCATCGGACTAGCGGGGGGGCAAGAGACCCAGTACTTC.

This clone was detected a few times. V gene TRBV6-4 combines with J gene TRBJ2-1, with TRBD2 matching over 12 bases. V lost 4 bases to trimming and J lost 11 bases; unmatched junction nucleotides: 6. This CDR3 has 14 residues. Germline CDR1 and CDR2: MRHNA and SNTAGT. In nucleotides, the CDR3 is TGTGCCAGCAGTGCAAAGGGACTAGCGGGCAAGCAGTTCTTC. Protein product: CASSAKGLAGKQFF.

The J gene is TRBJ2-1, the V gene TRBV5-4; a weak D match, TRBD1 (6 bases). V lost 4 bases and J lost 7, with 12 bases in between. Germline V gene lookup returns CDR1 SGHNT and CDR2 YYREEE (reference sequence). The CDR3 contains 13 residues. The CDR3, as DNA: TGTGCCAGCAGCGGGACACATTATAATGAGCAGTTCTTC. It yields the protein CASSGTHYNEQFF.